The 20 T cell receptor beta chains reported below all come from one sample, sequenced in a study of blood T cell repertoires in COVID-19. The data were produced by immunoSEQ multiplex PCR, yet TCRdb's version contains in-frame clones alone and is incomplete. The sample yields about 400,000 clones, about 90% seen once. Specimen: PBMCs or T cells enriched from blood (not recorded which). The source of these receptors is a man aged 40-49 years in a cohort exposed to, infected with or recovered from COVID-19 (not recorded which).

This chain uses TRBV5-1 with TRBJ2-7; D not resolved. V was shortened by 1 base and J by 5 bases, with 13 bases between the two germline ends. This CDR3 has 14 amino acids. Per the germline V gene, CDR1 is SGHRS and CDR2 is YFSETQ. The DNA for the CDR3 is TGCGCCAGCAGCTTGACTCCCCCGCACGACGAGCAGTACTTC. This encodes CASSLTPPHDEQYF.

V gene TRBV30 combines with J gene TRBJ1-5; no reliable D call. The CDR3 has 13 amino acids. CDR1 is GTSNPN, CDR2 SVGIG, per germline (reference sequence). The V gene lost 1 base and the J gene lost 0 bases, with 4 bases spanning the gap. For the CDR3, the DNA is TGTGCCTGGAGTGATAGTAGCAATCAGCCCCAGCATTTT. Its protein is CAWSDSSNQPQHF.

The chain combines TRBV10-3 with TRBJ2-2; TRBD1 matches at 8 bases. CDR1 and CDR2 from the germline V gene are ENHRY and SYGVKD. This CDR3 comprises 16 residues. The V gene end was trimmed by 4 bases and the J gene end by 5 bases; junction bases not matched to a gene: 9. DNA for the CDR3: TGTGCCATCAGTGGCCCCGGGAGACAGGGGACCGGGGAGCTGTTTTTT. This codes for CAISGPGRQGTGELFF.

The chain recombines TRBV14 with TRBJ2-7; 7 positions agree with TRBD2. Germline lookup yields CDR1 SGHDN and CDR2 FVKESK. Trimming at V came to 1 base and at J to 3 bases, leaving 6 bases not matched to a gene. CDR3 length: 15 residues. CDR3 region: CASSQVRGRSYEQYF. In nucleotides, the CDR3 is TGTGCCAGCAGCCAAGTTCGCGGGAGAAGCTACGAGCAGTACTTC. Combining the CDR3 with reference TRBV14 and TRBJ2-7 gives the whole variable domain EAGVTQFPSHSVIEKGQTVTLRCDPISGHDNLYWYRRVMGKEIKFLLHFVKESKQDESGMPNNRFLAERTGGTYSTLKVQPAELEDSGVYFCASSQVRGRSYEQYFGPGTRLTVT.

This chain links TRBV2 with TRBJ1-1, with D tentatively TRBD1 (5 bases). Germline CDR1 is SNHLY and CDR2 is FYNNEI. This CDR3 region has 14 residues. V lost 0 bases and J 5 bases, leaving 10 bases between the germline ends. CDR3 nucleotides: TGTGCCAGCAGTGAAGCGCTTCGGGGGACTGAAGCTTTCTTT. Protein sequence: CASSEALRGTEAFF.

The sample holds one count of this clone. The chain recombines TRBV18 with TRBJ2-6; 12 nucleotides agree with TRBD2. Germline CDR1 KGHSH, CDR2 LQKENI. The length of the CDR3 is 20 residues. Trimming cost V 2 bases and J 0 bases; bases outside gene matches: 8. CDR3 sequence (DNA): TGTGCCAGCTCACCAATCGGACTAGCGGGATCGAACTCTGGGGCCAACGTCCTGACTTTC. Protein product: CASSPIGLAGSNSGANVLTF.

The rearrangement links TRBV10-2 to TRBJ2-2, with D tentatively TRBD2 (6 bases). With 4 bases removed from V and 7 bases from J, the gap between germline ends came to 10 bases. The CDR3 sequence is 13 residues long. Germline assignment: CDR1 WSHSY and CDR2 SAAADI. The CDR3 region has the DNA TGCGCCAGCAGTGTTGGGAGGTTCGGGGAGCTGTTTTTT. Its protein product is CASSVGRFGELFF.

The chain is built from TRBV2 and TRBJ2-7; 12 bases fit TRBD2. The CDR3 spans 15 residues. V lost 3 bases to trimming and J lost 2 bases; unmatched junction nucleotides: 2. Looked up from germline, CDR1 is SNHLY and CDR2 is FYNNEI. The CDR3 nucleotides are TGTGCCAGCAGTGAGACTAGCGGGAGTACCTACGAGCAGTACTTC. It is translated as CASSETSGSTYEQYF.

The sample holds one count of this clone. The rearrangement links TRBV20-1 to TRBJ2-2; TRBD2 aligns across 9 bases. CDR1 DFQATT and CDR2 SNEGSKA come from the germline V gene (reference sequence). The CDR3 extends over 13 amino acids. With 3 bases clipped from V and 6 bases from J, the junction kept 2 bases outside the gene matches. Here the CDR3 reads CSASLAGAGELFF. CDR3 in DNA: TGCAGTGCTAGTTTAGCGGGAGCCGGGGAGCTGTTTTTT.

The J gene is TRBJ2-2, the V gene TRBV5-1; 7 bases align to TRBD1. CDR1 SGHRS and CDR2 YFSETQ come from the germline V gene. V shed 4 bases, J shed 9 bases, and the junction held 9 bases outside the gene matches. There are 14 residues in the CDR3. The CDR3 sequence is CASSPTTGPRELFF. The CDR3 region has the DNA TGCGCCAGCAGCCCTACGACAGGGCCCAGGGAGCTGTTTTTT. The complete variable domain, with remaining parts taken from reference TRBV5-1 and TRBJ2-2, reads KAGVTQTPRYLIKTRGQQVTLSCSPISGHRSVSWYQQTPGQGLQFLFEYFSETQRNKGNFPGRFSGRQFSNSRSEMNVSTLELGDSALYLCASSPTTGPRELFFGEGSRLTVL.

The V gene is TRBV3-1 (or the pseudogene TRBV3-2), the J gene TRBJ1-3; a possible D gene is TRBD1 (6 bases). CDR1 is LGHDT and CDR2 is YNNKEL in the germline V gene (reference sequence). Trimming took 4 bases from V and 2 from J, leaving 12 bases between them. The CDR3 covers 15 residues. Here the CDR3 reads CASSPQGPTGNTIYF. In nucleotides, the CDR3 is TGTGCCAGCAGCCCGCAGGGGCCTACTGGAAACACCATATATTTT.

The V gene is TRBV5-4, the J gene TRBJ2-1; 7 positions agree with TRBD2. The germline V gene encodes CDR1 SGHNT and CDR2 YYREEE (reference sequence). With V trimmed by 1 base and J by 5 bases, 9 bases remained unmatched. This CDR3 contains 16 residues. Here the CDR3 DNA reads TGTGCCAGCAGCTTGAGGGCGGGAGTAGGCCACAATGAGCAGTTCTTC. Amino acid sequence: CASSLRAGVGHNEQFF. Combining the CDR3 with reference TRBV5-4 and TRBJ2-1 gives the whole variable domain ETGVTQSPTHLIKTRGQQVTLRCSSQSGHNTVSWYQQALGQGPQFIFQYYREEENGRGNFPPRFSGLQFPNYSSELNVNALELDDSALYLCASSLRAGVGHNEQFFGPGTRLTVL.

This clone was observed once. This chain connects TRBV4-1 to TRBJ2-7; 7 bases are a match to TRBD1. The CDR3 is 14 residues long. V gave up 2 bases and J gave up 2 bases; unmatched junction bases: 3. Germline V gives CDR1 MGHRA, CDR2 YSYEKL. CDR3 bases: TGCGCCAGCAGCCAAACTGACAGGGCCTACGAGCAGTACTTC. Translating gives CASSQTDRAYEQYF.

The V gene is TRBV7-3, the J gene TRBJ2-3; 8 bases line up with TRBD1. The V gene's germline CDR1 is SGHTA and CDR2 FQGTGA. V trimming: 4 bases; J trimming: 4 bases; junction bases outside the gene matches: 7. The CDR3 covers 15 residues. CDR3 DNA sequence: TGTGCCAGCAGCTATAGGACAGGGTTCGCAGATACGCAGTATTTT. This sequence encodes CASSYRTGFADTQYF.

This chain connects TRBV7-7 to TRBJ1-5; 9 positions match TRBD1. The CDR3 spans 13 residues. Germline V gene lookup returns CDR1 SSHAT and CDR2 FNYEAQ (reference sequence). The V and J ends lost 5 bases and 7 bases, in that order; junction bases with no gene match: 3. This CDR3 reads CASSQGTGQPQHF. In DNA, the CDR3 is TGTGCCAGCAGCCAAGGGACAGGGCAGCCCCAGCATTTT.

The CDR3 DNA reads as TGTGCCACCTATCAATTGAACACTGAAGCTTTCTTT. It specifies CATYQLNTEAFF. The rearrangement links TRBV6-5 to TRBJ1-1, with D hard to call. V shed 10 bases and J shed 0 bases, with 9 bases lying between them. CDR3 length: 12 amino acids. Germline CDR1 reads MNHEY; CDR2 reads SVGAGI.

The V call is TRBV5-1, the J call TRBJ2-3; TRBD2 matches 16 bases. Trimming removed 4 bases from V and 1 base from J; junction bases left unmatched: 6. CDR1 and CDR2 (germline): SGHRS, YFSETQ. The CDR3 contains 18 residues. This CDR3 is CASSAGLAGGHGTDTQYF. CDR3 DNA sequence: TGCGCCAGCAGCGCGGGACTAGCGGGAGGGCATGGCACAGATACGCAGTATTTT.

The V call is TRBV7-8, the J call TRBJ2-7; 13 positions match TRBD2. J lost 1 base, V lost 0 bases, and 0 bases had no gene match. The CDR3 sequence is 16 residues long. Germline CDR1 SGHVS, CDR2 FQNEAQ. CDR3 amino acids: CASSLATSGGSYEQYF. CDR3 coding DNA: TGTGCCAGCAGCTTAGCGACTAGCGGGGGGTCCTACGAGCAGTACTTC. Based on the CDR3 plus reference TRBV7-8 and TRBJ2-7, the full variable domain is GAGVSQSPRYKVAKRGQDVALRCDPISGHVSLFWYQQALGQGPEFLTYFQNEAQLDKSGLPSDRFFAERPEGSVSTLKIQRTQQEDSAVYLCASSLATSGGSYEQYFGPGTRLTVT.

In its sample, this clone was seen once. A read error may account for a junction end that differs from germline. This chain joins TRBV5-5 and TRBJ2-1; D is ambiguous. The V gene's germline CDR1 is SGHKS and CDR2 YYEKEE (reference sequence). This CDR3 is built from 12 residues. Here the CDR3 reads CASSPEFSAGVF. The CDR3 nucleotides are TGTGCCAGCAGCCCTGAGTTCTCGGCCGGAGTCTTC.

This clone has ten or more counts. The chain joins TRBV5-6 to TRBJ2-7; TRBD1 matches at 8 bases. The CDR3 sequence is 14 residues long. V was clipped by 4 bases and J by 4 bases; unmatched bases: 7. Germline V gene lookup returns CDR1 SGHDT and CDR2 YYEEEE. CDR3 region: CASSQGQGRYEQYF. The DNA of the CDR3 is TGTGCCAGCAGCCAAGGACAGGGTCGGTACGAGCAGTACTTC.